A selection of T cell receptor beta chains follows, all from one sample in a study of long-term antiretroviral therapy in people with HIV. Sequencing used immunoSEQ multiplex PCR; TCRdb keeps in-frame clones, though not all of them. The top ten clones hold about 5.2% of a sample with some 16,000 clones, around 84% of them seen once. Sequenced here: unsorted PBMCs, sampled 0.5 years after starting antiretroviral therapy. These receptors came from a woman aged 40 to 50 with HIV. The CDR3 runs from the conserved cysteine through the conserved F or W. The D gene is left open where the match is weak. Part of the rows lack a size; the others show once, few, many or a class for expanded clones.

V	size	D	J	DNA	CDR3
TRBV7-3	NA	TRBD2	TRBJ2-1	TGTGCCAGCAGCATGACTAGCGGGAGCATTGAGCAGTTCTTC	CASSMTSGSIEQFF
TRBV5-1	NA	TRBD2	TRBJ2-5	TGCGCCAGCAGCCCCAGGACTAGCGGGAGCAGTGAGACCCAGTACTTC	CASSPRTSGSSETQYF
TRBV6-5	NA	NA	TRBJ2-7	TGTGCCAGCAGTTACTCGGGCAGGGATGACTACGAGCAGTACTTC	CASSYSGRDDYEQYF
TRBV5-4	NA	TRBD2	TRBJ2-2	TGTGCCAGCAGCTTGGGGGCTGTCAGCGGGAGAGGAGGCACCGGGGAGCTGTTTTTT	CASSLGAVSGRGGTGELFF
TRBV11-2	NA	TRBD2	TRBJ2-2	TGTGCCAGCAGCTTAGATATCGGTCTAGCGGGCAGCGGGGAGCTGTTTTTT	CASSLDIGLAGSGELFF
TRBV19	few	NA	TRBJ1-3	TGTGCCAGTCACCTGACGGATACCTCTGGAAACACCATATATTTT	CASHLTDTSGNTIYF
TRBV6-1	NA	NA	TRBJ2-5	TGTGCCAGCAAGATGGGTGACACAAGAGAGACCCAGTACTTC	CASKMGDTRETQYF
TRBV7-9	NA	NA	TRBJ2-3	TGTGCCAGCAGCGCCCACACAGATACGCAGTATTTT	CASSAHTDTQYF
TRBV7-2	NA	NA	TRBJ2-3	TGTGCCAGCAGCCCCCGAACAGGGTCCACAGATACGCAGTATTTT	CASSPRTGSTDTQYF
TRBV6-5	NA	TRBD2	TRBJ2-1	TGTGCCAGCAGCCTGACTAGCACCTACAATGAGCAGTTCTTC	CASSLTSTYNEQFF
TRBV9	once	NA	TRBJ1-5	TGTGCCAGCAGCCCCCCAGGGGACCCGTCGGGGCCCCAGCATTTT	CASSPPGDPSGPQHF
TRBV5-1	NA	NA	TRBJ2-7	TGCGCCAGCAGCCTTGGTATAGGAGACTCCTACGAGCAGTACTTC	CASSLGIGDSYEQYF
TRBV5-5	NA	NA	TRBJ2-7	TGTGCCAGCAGCCAGCGGCAGGGCTACGAGCAGTACTTC	CASSQRQGYEQYF
TRBV5-1	once	TRBD2	TRBJ2-5	TGCGCCAGCAGGACCGGGACTAGTAAAGGGACCCAGTACTTC	CASRTGTSKGTQYF
TRBV27	NA	NA	TRBJ1-5	TGTGCCAGCAGTTTGGGGGAATTTAATCAGCCCCAGCATTTT	CASSLGEFNQPQHF
TRBV5-6	NA	NA	TRBJ2-1	TGTGCCAAAACCCACCTCTACAATGAGCAGTTCTTC	CAKTHLYNEQFF
TRBV29-1	NA	NA	TRBJ1-4	TGCAGCGTTGTTGGGGAGAGGGAAAAACTGTTTTTT	CSVVGEREKLFF
TRBV5-6	NA	TRBD2	TRBJ2-3	TGTGCCAGCAGCTTGGTAGCGGGAGGCACAGATACGCAGTATTTT	CASSLVAGGTDTQYF
TRBV19	NA	TRBD1	TRBJ1-2	TGTGCCACCTACTTCGGGACAGACTATGGCTACACCTTC	CATYFGTDYGYTF
TRBV27	NA	NA	TRBJ2-3	TGTGCCAGCAGTTGGCGTGAACTATCCGGTACGCAGTATTTT	CASSWRELSGTQYF
TRBV29-1	medium-sized	NA	TRBJ2-7	TGCAGCGTTGTATGGGAGAACTCCTACGAGCAGTACTTC	CSVVWENSYEQYF
TRBV15	NA	NA	TRBJ2-7	TGTGCCACCAGCAGAGAAGTGGGCTACGAGCAGTACTTC	CATSREVGYEQYF
TRBV19	NA	TRBD1	TRBJ2-1	TGTGCCAGTAGTGGGACAGGGGACCGTAATGAGCAGTTCTTC	CASSGTGDRNEQFF
TRBV2	NA	TRBD2	TRBJ2-7	TGTGCCAGCACTCCGACTAGCGGGAATTCCTACGAGCAGTACTTC	CASTPTSGNSYEQYF
TRBV6-5	NA	TRBD1	TRBJ2-1	TGTGCCAGCAGTTCGGGACAGGCGGGGAAAGATGAGCAGTTCTTC	CASSSGQAGKDEQFF
TRBV5-6	NA	TRBD2	TRBJ2-3	TGTGCCAGCAGCTTCGTCGCGGGAGAGTTCGGAGATACGCAGTATTTT	CASSFVAGEFGDTQYF